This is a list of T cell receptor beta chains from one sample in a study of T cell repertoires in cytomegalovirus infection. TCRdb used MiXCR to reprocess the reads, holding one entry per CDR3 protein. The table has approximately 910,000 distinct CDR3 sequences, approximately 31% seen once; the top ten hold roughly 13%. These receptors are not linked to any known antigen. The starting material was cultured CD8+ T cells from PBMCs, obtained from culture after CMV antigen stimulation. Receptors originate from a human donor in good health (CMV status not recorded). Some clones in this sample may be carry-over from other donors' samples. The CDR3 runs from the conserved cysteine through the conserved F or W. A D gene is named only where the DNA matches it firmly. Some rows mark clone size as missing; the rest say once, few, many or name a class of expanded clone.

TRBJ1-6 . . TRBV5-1 TGCGCCAGCAGCTTGGCTCGGGGTTATAATTCACCCCTCCACTTT CASSLARGYNSPLHF
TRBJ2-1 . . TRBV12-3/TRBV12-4 TGTGCCAGCAGTTTAGCGGGGAGGCGAGACAGGGTCAATGAGCAGTTCTTC CASSLAGRRDRVNEQFF
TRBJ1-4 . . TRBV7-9 TGTGCCAGCGCGGGACGGAATGAAAAACTGTTTTTT CASAGRNEKLFF
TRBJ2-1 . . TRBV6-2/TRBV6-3 TGTGCCAGCAGTTTGACAGAGATCTACAATGAGCAGTTCTTC CASSLTEIYNEQFF
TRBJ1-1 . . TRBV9 TGTGCCAGCAGCCCGTCGATGACAGGAGTGAACACTGAAGCTTTCTTT CASSPSMTGVNTEAFF
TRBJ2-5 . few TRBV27 TGTGCCAGCAGTTTCAGACAGTCCCAAGAGACCCAGTACTTC CASSFRQSQETQYF
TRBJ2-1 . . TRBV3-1 TGTGCCAGCAGCCAACGCCGGGGGCCCCCCCTCAATGAGCAGTTCTTC CASSQRRGPPLNEQFF
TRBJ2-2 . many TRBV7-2 TGTGCCAGCAGCTTAGTTGGAGGGGAAAACACCGGGGAGCTGTTTTTT CASSLVGGENTGELFF
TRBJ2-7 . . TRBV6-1 TGTGCCAGCAGTGAAATGTACCACGAGCAGTACTTC CASSEMYHEQYF
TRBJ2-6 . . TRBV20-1 TGCAGTGCTATGGGGAGGTCTGGGGCCAACGTCCTGACTTTC CSAMGRSGANVLTF